The next 9 T cell receptor beta chains were all read from a single sample in a study of CD8 T cells in ankylosing spondylitis (dated by TCRdb to between 2016 and 2019). Points the paper makes about the study in general: A TCR beta motif of 8 or 9 highly homologous amino acid variants appeared characteristic of blood from ankylosing spondylitis patients.

Library preparation was by 5' RACE. Sequencing was performed on an Illumina HiSeq 2500. TCRdb reprocessing: public reads trimmed at Q25 with fastp, clones called with MiXCR, in-frame beta chains kept. CDR3 protein duplicates are merged, each entry listing the most common genes and DNA. Within this sample are a few hundred thousand distinct CDR3 sequences, with about a fifth of them counted one time only. Of the sample, about 15% is held by the ten largest clones. For these receptors, no antigen is known. Sequenced input: blood, either unsorted or a sorted T cell fraction (not recorded which). The origin of the receptors is a male donor with ankylosing spondylitis.

The CDR3 loop is CASSRPLGENTGELFF. CDR3 DNA: TGTGCCAGCTCACGGCCACTAGGGGAGAACACCGGGGAGCTGTTTTTT. The rearrangement links TRBV18 to TRBJ2-2; either TRBD1 or TRBD2 may fit D (5 bases each). The CDR3 consists of 16 residues. Germline-derived CDR1 and CDR2 are KGHSH and LQKENI. Between the trimmed V and J ends, which lost 4 bases and 1 base, there was a span of 13 bases.

This clonotype was counted between two and nine times. The gene calls are TRBV5-1 and TRBJ2-2, with no clear D. Germline-derived CDR1 and CDR2 are SGHRS and YFSETQ. The V end lost 5 bases, the J end lost 2 bases, and 16 bases lay between the germline ends. The length of the CDR3 is 16 residues. This chain's CDR3 is CASSSSRSLNTGELFF. The DNA for the CDR3 is TGCGCCAGCAGTAGTTCCCGGAGCCTCAACACCGGGGAGCTGTTTTTT.

This clonotype came up a few times. The rearrangement uses TRBV9 and TRBJ2-3; D call uncertain. V dropped 4 bases and J dropped 6 bases, with 15 bases sitting between them. Germline CDR1 SGDLS, CDR2 YYNGEE. The CDR3 covers 14 residues. The CDR3 DNA reads TGTGCCAGCAGCATCAACAGTGGCGGTGATACGCAGTATTTT. Translation: CASSINSGGDTQYF.

The chain links TRBV9 to TRBJ2-5; either TRBD1 or TRBD2 may fit D (6 bases each). This CDR3 has 15 residues. Trimming stripped 0 bases from V and 5 bases from J, with 14 bases between. CDR1 is SGDLS, CDR2 YYNGEE, per germline. This chain's CDR3 is CASSVVDGGGETQYF. CDR3 coding DNA: TGTGCCAGCAGCGTAGTCGACGGGGGCGGGGAGACCCAGTACTTC.

The chain links TRBV12-3 or TRBV12-4 to TRBJ1-5; D ambiguous. Trimming shortened V by 6 bases and J by 7 bases, and 10 bases separated the two germline ends. The CDR3 is 12 residues long. CDR3 region: CASRWGQQPQHF. In DNA, the CDR3 is TGTGCCAGCAGGTGGGGTCAACAGCCCCAGCATTTT.

This clonotype has a handful of counts. The chain is built from TRBV5-1 and TRBJ1-6; 8 positions agree with TRBD1. The CDR3 runs to 14 residues. V shed 3 bases, J shed 9 bases, and the junction held 5 bases outside the gene matches. Looked up from germline, CDR1 is SGHRS and CDR2 is YFSETQ. DNA for the CDR3: TGCGCCAGCAGCTCCGGGACAGGTCTTTCACCCCTCCACTTT. Translation: CASSSGTGLSPLHF.

This rearrangement joins TRBV11-2 to TRBJ1-3; D is uncertain. V was trimmed by 7 bases and J by 0 bases, leaving 19 bases between them. CDR1 is SGHAT and CDR2 is FQNNGV in the germline V gene. The CDR3 runs to 17 residues. The CDR3: CASTMTRQTSSGNTIYF. CDR3 DNA sequence: TGTGCCAGCACCATGACCCGGCAGACATCCTCTGGAAACACCATATATTTT.

This clonotype was found a few times. The chain couples TRBV28 to TRBJ1-1; D is undetermined. This CDR3 region has 14 residues. Germline loops: CDR1 MDHEN, CDR2 SYDVKM. V was pared by 3 bases and J by 2 bases, with 10 bases between. The CDR3 spells CASSFLGANTEAFF. The CDR3 nucleotides read TGTGCCAGCAGTTTTCTGGGAGCTAACACTGAAGCTTTCTTT.

This clonotype occurred a few times. This chain joins TRBV7-3 and TRBJ2-5; 7 nucleotides agree with TRBD2. The CDR3 length is 15 residues. Losses at the gene ends were 5 bases for V and 1 base for J; bases not matched to a gene: 7. The germline CDR1 and CDR2 sequences are SGHTA and FQGTGA. CDR3: CASSPGGGSQETQYF. The CDR3 DNA follows: TGTGCCAGCAGCCCTGGGGGGGGTTCCCAAGAGACCCAGTACTTC.